This record looks at one T cell receptor beta chain sequence and its context. Antigen unknown. The data stem from a study of OX40 agonist ivuxolimab in advanced cancers. With baseline, cycle 4 day 1, and cycle 7 day 1 as timepoints, blood was sampled. Study results and caveats: Antigen specificity was not determined for the expanded peripheral T cells.

Germline CDR1 SGHTS, CDR2 YDEGEE. V gave up 0 bases and J gave up 4 bases; unmatched junction bases: 2. The CDR3 extends over 15 amino acids. Sequenced by immunoSEQ multiplex PCR; TCRdb stores in-frame clones only, minus some. The table has about 80,000 clones, around 82% seen once. The chain combines TRBV5-8 with TRBJ2-3, with 10 bases matching TRBD2. The sample here was CD4+ or CD8+ T cells sorted from blood, taken in a trial of the OX40 agonist ivuxolimab. The TCR was taken from an adult with an advanced solid tumor such as melanoma, head and neck, liver or kidney cancer. DNA for the CDR3: TGTGCCAGCAGCTTGGCGGGACTAGCGTCAGATACGCAGTATTTT. This codes for CASSLAGLASDTQYF.